This T cell receptor (beta chain) is from a study of response to subunit inactivated influenza vaccine. The study's findings and limits: Seasonal influenza vaccination, on each occasion, was suggested by the authors to recruit few new T cells.

This CDR3 has 14 amino acids. Trimming took off 5 bases at V and 2 bases at J, with 11 bases between the two ends. The germline V gene has CDR1 SEHNR and CDR2 FQNEAQ (reference sequence). TCRdb fed the RT-PCR reads into MiXCR, producing one record per CDR3 protein. The repertoire holds about 580,000 distinct CDR3 sequences, with approximately 15% as singletons. Worth noting for this clonotype: The antigen remains unidentified.

The gene calls are TRBV7-9 and TRBJ2-3; D is possibly TRBD1 or TRBD2 (5 bases each). The sample was PBMCs from blood, taken 12 days after vaccination. The TCR originated in a middle-aged man who received an inactivated influenza vaccine. The CDR3 is CASSHEGTTDTQYF. CDR3 nucleotide sequence: TGTGCCAGCAGCCACGAAGGGACCACAGATACGCAGTATTTT.